The entry below describes one T cell receptor beta chain. Its matching antigen is unknown. The data originate from a study of T-cell reconstitution after alpha-beta-depleted transplantation in children. General study results and limits: Once a year had passed after transplant, T-cell counts and diversity came mostly from newly produced T cells.

Preparation of the TCRbeta library was carried out with unique molecular identifiers. TCRdb ran MiXCR on the PCR reads and lists one entry per CDR3 protein. The sample carries a few hundred thousand distinct CDR3 sequences, 25% to 30% recorded once. Trimming left V 0 bases short and J 0 bases short, with 12 bases between. The CDR3 spans 16 residues. Germline-derived CDR1 and CDR2 are ENHRY and SYGVKD. This material consisted of PBMCs, taken before TCRalphabeta/CD19-depleted stem cell transplant. The sequence was obtained from a boy under three years old with Wiskott-Aldrich syndrome, due to receive a stem cell transplant. The J gene is TRBJ2-7, the V gene TRBV10-3; no clear D. In DNA form, the CDR3 reads TGTGCCATCAGTGAGTCGTTTCGGCAGCCCTCCTACGAGCAGTACTTC. Translating gives CAISESFRQPSYEQYF.